This T cell receptor beta chain was identified in a study of spatial heterogeneity in lung cancer. This CDR3 region has 11 residues. Germline V lookup: CDR1 SGHTA, CDR2 FQGNSA. Worth noting for this clonotype: Compared with germline, one end of the junction differs, possibly owing to a read error.

The time point is: sample taken at primary tumor resection. TCRdb itself ran the 5' RACE reads through MiXCR, one entry per CDR3 protein. The data contain around 40,000 distinct CDR3 sequences, around 5% of them seen just once; the ten biggest clones take up about a quarter. The material was PBMCs, obtained at surgery. The V gene is TRBV7-2, the J gene TRBJ1-5; D not certain. The TCR was taken from a female donor with early-stage non-small cell lung cancer. CDR3 amino acids: CAGSLIQPQHF. CDR3 DNA sequence: TGTGCCGGCAGCTTGATTCAGCCCCAGCATTTT. Full variable domain (rest looked up from reference TRBV7-2 and TRBJ1-5): GAGVSQSPSNKVTEKGKDVELRCDPISGHTALYWYRQSLGQGLEFLIYFQGNSAPDKSGLPSDRFSAERTGGSVSTLTIQRTQQEDSAVYLCAGSLIQPQHFGDGTRLSIL.